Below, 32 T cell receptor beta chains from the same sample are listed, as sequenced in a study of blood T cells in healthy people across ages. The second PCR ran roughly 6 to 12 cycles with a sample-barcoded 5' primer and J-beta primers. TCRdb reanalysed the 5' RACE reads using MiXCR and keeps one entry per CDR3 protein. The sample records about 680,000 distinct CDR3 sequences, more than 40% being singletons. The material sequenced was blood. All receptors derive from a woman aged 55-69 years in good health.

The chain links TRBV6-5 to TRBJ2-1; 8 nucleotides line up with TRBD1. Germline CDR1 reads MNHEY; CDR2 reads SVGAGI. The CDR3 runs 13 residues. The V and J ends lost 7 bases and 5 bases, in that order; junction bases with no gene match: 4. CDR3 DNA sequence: TGTGCCAGCACTTCGGGACAGGACAATGAGCAGTTCTTC. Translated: CASTSGQDNEQFF.

DNA for the CDR3: TGTGCCAGCAGCTCTTCTAGCGGGAGAGGGGGGGAGACCCAGTACTTC. It is translated as CASSSSSGRGGETQYF. V and J are TRBV7-2 and TRBJ2-7; 10 nucleotides line up with TRBD2. TRBJ2-5 explains the end of the DNA better; the J call may be wrong. The CDR3 loop spans 16 amino acids. The germline V gene has CDR1 SGHTA and CDR2 FQGNSA.

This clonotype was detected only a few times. CDR3 protein: CATSSPEGGYNEQFF. As DNA, the CDR3 is TGTGCCACCAGCAGTCCGGAAGGAGGGTACAATGAGCAGTTCTTC. The chain carries TRBV15 and TRBJ2-1, with D perhaps TRBD2 (6 bases). Per germline, CDR1 LNHNV and CDR2 YYDKDF (reference sequence). V was clipped by 3 bases and J by 4 bases, with 13 bases between them. The CDR3 is 15 residues long.

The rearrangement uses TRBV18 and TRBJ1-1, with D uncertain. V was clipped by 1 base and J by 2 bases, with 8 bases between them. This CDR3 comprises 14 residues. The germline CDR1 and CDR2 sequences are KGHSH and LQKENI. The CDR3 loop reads CASSPLIINTEAFF. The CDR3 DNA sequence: TGTGCCAGCTCACCACTTATCATTAACACTGAAGCTTTCTTT.

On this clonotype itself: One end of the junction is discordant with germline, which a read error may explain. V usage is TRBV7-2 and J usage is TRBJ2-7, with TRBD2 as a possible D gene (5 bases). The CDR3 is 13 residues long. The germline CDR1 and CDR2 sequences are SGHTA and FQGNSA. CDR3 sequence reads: CVSSLEGFQEQYF. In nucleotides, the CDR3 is TGTGTCAGCAGCTTAGAGGGTTTCCAGGAGCAGTACTTC.

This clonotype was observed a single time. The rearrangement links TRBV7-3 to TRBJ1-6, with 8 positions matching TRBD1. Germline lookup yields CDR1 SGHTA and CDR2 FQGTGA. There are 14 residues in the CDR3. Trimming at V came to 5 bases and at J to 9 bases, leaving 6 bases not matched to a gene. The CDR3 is CASSIDRGGSPLHF. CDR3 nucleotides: TGTGCCAGCAGCATCGACAGGGGAGGTTCACCCCTCCACTTT.

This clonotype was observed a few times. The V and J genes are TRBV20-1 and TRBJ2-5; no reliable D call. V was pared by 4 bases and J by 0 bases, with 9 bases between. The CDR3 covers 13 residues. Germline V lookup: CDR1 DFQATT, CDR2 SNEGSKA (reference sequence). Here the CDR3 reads CSAMGRYQETQYF. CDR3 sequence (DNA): TGCAGTGCTATGGGCCGATACCAAGAGACCCAGTACTTC.

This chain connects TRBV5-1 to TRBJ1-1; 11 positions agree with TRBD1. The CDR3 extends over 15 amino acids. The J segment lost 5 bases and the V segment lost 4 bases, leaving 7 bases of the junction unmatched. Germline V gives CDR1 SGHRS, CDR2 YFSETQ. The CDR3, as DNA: TGCGCCAGCAGCGGACGGACAGGGGGCGCGACTGAAGCTTTCTTT. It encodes CASSGRTGGATEAFF.

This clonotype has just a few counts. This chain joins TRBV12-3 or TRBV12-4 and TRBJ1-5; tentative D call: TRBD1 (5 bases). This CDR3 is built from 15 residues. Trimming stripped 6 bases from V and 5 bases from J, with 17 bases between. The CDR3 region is CASSRPGSRYQPQHF. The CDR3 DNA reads TGTGCCAGCAGCCGCCCAGGGTCACGGTATCAGCCCCAGCATTTT.

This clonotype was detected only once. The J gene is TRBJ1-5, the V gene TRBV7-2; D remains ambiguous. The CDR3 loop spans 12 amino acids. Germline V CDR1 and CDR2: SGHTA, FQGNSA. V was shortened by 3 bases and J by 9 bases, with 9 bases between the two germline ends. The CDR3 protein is CASSFSRGPQHF. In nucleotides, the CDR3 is TGTGCCAGCAGCTTTAGCCGGGGGCCCCAGCATTTT.

This CDR3 is CASSQGPGLQGTYEQYF. The DNA of the CDR3 is TGTGCCAGCAGCCAGGGGCCAGGTCTACAGGGAACCTACGAGCAGTACTTC. The chain combines TRBV7-9 with TRBJ2-7; D is possibly TRBD1 (6 bases). Trimming removed 5 bases at V and 2 bases at J, with 22 bases between. Germline CDR1 SEHNR, CDR2 FQNEAQ (reference sequence). CDR3 length: 17 residues.

CDR3 amino acids: CASSQGLAGGPSYNEQFF. CDR3 nucleotides: TGCGCCAGCAGCCAGGGACTAGCGGGAGGGCCGTCCTACAATGAGCAGTTCTTC. The chain has TRBV4-1 and TRBJ2-1; the match to TRBD2 covers 16 bases. This CDR3 contains 18 residues. Germline V gives CDR1 MGHRA, CDR2 YSYEKL. V was clipped by 3 bases and J by 1 base; unmatched bases: 3.

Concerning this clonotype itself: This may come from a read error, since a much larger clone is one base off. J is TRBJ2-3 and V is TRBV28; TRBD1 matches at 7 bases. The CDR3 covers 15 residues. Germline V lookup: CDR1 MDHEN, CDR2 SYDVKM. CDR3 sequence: CASTNPGTATDAQYF. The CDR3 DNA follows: TGTGCCAGCACAAACCCCGGGACAGCCACAGATGCGCAGTATTTT.

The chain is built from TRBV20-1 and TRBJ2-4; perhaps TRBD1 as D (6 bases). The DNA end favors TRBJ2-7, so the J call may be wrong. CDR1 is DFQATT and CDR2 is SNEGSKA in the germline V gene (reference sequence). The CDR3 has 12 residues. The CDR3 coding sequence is TGCAGTGCTAGTATCAGGGGTTACGAGCAGTACTTC. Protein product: CSASIRGYEQYF.

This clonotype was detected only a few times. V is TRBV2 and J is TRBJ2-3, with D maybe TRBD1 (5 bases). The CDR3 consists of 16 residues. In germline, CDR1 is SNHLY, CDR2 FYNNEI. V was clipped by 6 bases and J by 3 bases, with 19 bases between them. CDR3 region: CASRGAVPPGTDTQYF. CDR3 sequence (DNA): TGTGCCAGCAGAGGGGCGGTCCCACCAGGTACAGATACGCAGTATTTT.

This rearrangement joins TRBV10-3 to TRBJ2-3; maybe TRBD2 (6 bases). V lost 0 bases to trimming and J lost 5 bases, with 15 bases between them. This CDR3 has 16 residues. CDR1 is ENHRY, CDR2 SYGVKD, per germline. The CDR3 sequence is CAISESDGGPRDTQYF. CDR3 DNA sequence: TGTGCCATCAGTGAGTCGGACGGAGGGCCACGAGATACGCAGTATTTT.

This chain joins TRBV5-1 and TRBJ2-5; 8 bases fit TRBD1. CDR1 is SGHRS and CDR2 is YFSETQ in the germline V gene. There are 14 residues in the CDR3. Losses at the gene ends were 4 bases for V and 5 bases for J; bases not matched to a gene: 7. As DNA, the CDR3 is TGCGCCAGCAGCATAGACAGGGGCTTCGAGACCCAGTACTTC. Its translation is CASSIDRGFETQYF.

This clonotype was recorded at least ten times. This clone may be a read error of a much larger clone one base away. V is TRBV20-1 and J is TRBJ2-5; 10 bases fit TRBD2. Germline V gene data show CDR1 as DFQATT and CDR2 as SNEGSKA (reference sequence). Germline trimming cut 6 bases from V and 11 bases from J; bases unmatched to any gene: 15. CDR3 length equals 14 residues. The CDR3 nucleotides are TGCAGTGCCCGATTTAGCGGGAGGAAAAATGAGCAGTACTTC. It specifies CSARFSGRKNEQYF.

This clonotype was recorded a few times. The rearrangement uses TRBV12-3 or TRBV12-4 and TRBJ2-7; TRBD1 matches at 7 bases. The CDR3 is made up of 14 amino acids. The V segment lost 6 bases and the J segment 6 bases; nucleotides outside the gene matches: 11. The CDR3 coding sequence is TGTGCCAGCAGGGCCGGGACAGTGGCAGGCGAGCAGTACTTC. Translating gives CASRAGTVAGEQYF.

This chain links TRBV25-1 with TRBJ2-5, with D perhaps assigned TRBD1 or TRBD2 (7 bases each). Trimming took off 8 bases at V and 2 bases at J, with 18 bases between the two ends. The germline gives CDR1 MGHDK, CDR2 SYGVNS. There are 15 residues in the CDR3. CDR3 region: CASSRGGWGQETQYF. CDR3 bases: TGTGCCAGCTCCAGGGGGGGTTGGGGGCAAGAGACCCAGTACTTC.

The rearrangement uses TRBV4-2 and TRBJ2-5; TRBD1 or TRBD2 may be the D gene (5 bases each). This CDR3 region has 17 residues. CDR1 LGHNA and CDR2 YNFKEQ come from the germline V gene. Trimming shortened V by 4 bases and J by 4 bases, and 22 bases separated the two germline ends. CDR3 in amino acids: CASSLLPSGGSGETQYF. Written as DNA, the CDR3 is TGTGCCAGCAGCCTACTCCCTAGTGGGGGATCAGGAGAGACCCAGTACTTC.

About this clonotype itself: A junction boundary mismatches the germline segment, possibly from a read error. The CDR3 nucleotides are TGTGCCAGCGGCTTAGGACAATTCCAAGAGACCCAGTACTTC. Its protein product is CASGLGQFQETQYF. The chain uses TRBV11-2 and TRBJ2-5; possibly TRBD1 for D (5 bases). This CDR3 has 14 residues. Germline V gene lookup returns CDR1 SGHAT and CDR2 FQNNGV.

CDR3 amino acids: CSARGTRTGAYEQYF. For the CDR3, the DNA is TGCAGTGCTAGAGGCACCCGGACGGGAGCCTACGAGCAGTACTTC. J is TRBJ2-7 and V is TRBV20-1, with D perhaps matching TRBD2 (6 bases). The germline V gene encodes CDR1 DFQATT and CDR2 SNEGSKA (reference sequence). This CDR3 spans 15 amino acids. V lost 1 base to trimming and J lost 2 bases, with 15 bases between them.

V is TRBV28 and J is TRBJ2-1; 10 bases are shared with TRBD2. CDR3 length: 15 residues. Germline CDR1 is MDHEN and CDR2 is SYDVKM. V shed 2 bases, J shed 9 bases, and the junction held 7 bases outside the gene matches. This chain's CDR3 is CASSLSSGRASEQFF. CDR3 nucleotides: TGTGCCAGCAGTTTAAGCAGCGGGAGGGCCAGTGAGCAGTTCTTC. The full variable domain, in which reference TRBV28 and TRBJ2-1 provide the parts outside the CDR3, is DVKVTQSSRYLVKRTGEKVFLECVQDMDHENMFWYRQDPGLGLRLIYFSYDVKMKEKGDIPEGYSVSREKKERFSLILESASTNQTSMYLCASSLSSGRASEQFFGPGTRLTVL.

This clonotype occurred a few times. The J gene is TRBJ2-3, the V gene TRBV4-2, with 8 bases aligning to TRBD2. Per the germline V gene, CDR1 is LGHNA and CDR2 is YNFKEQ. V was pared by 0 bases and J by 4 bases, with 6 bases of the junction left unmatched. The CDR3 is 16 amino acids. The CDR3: CASSQDPAGGSDTQYF. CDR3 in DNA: TGTGCCAGCAGCCAAGATCCGGCGGGGGGCTCAGATACGCAGTATTTT.

Written as DNA, the CDR3 is TGTGCCAGCAGCGTTACGGGACGGTCCCAAGAGACCCAGTACTTC. It yields the protein CASSVTGRSQETQYF. This chain connects TRBV28 to TRBJ2-5, with D perhaps TRBD1 or TRBD2 (5 bases each). The CDR3 is 15 residues long. Germline CDR1 is MDHEN and CDR2 is SYDVKM. Trimming cost V 6 bases and J 1 base, with 15 bases left between them.

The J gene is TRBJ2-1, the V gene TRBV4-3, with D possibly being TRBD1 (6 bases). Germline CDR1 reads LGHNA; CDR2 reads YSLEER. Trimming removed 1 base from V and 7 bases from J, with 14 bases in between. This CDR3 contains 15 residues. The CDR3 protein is CASSQGRGTGNEQFF. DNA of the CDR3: TGCGCCAGCAGCCAAGGCAGGGGCACGGGGAATGAGCAGTTCTTC.

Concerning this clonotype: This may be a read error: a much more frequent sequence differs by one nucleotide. The CDR3: CASSLTGGFSTYEQYF. The CDR3 bases are TGTGCCAGCAGCTTAACGGGTGGGTTTAGCACCTACGAGCAGTACTTC. This chain connects TRBV7-2 to TRBJ2-7, with D hard to call. The CDR3 covers 16 residues. The germline V and J ends were trimmed by 2 bases and 2 bases, with 16 bases remaining between them. Per the germline V gene, CDR1 is SGHTA and CDR2 is FQGNSA.

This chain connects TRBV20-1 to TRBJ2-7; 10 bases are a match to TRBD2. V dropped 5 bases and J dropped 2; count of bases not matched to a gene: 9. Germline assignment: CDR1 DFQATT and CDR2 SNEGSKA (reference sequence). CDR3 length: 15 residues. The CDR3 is CSASGPSGRPYEQYF. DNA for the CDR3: TGCAGTGCTTCAGGTCCTAGCGGGAGACCCTACGAGCAGTACTTC.

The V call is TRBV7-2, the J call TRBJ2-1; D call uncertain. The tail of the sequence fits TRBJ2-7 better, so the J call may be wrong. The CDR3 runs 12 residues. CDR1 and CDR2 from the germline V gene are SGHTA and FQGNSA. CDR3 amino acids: CASSLIGNEQYF. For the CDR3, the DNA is TGTGCCAGCAGCTTAATAGGGAACGAGCAGTACTTC.

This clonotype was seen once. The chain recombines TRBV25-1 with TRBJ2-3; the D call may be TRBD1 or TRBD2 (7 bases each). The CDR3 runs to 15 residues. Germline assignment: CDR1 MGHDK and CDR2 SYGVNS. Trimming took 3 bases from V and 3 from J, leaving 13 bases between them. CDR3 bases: TGTGCCAGCAGTGAGGGAGGGGGCGCAACAGATACGCAGTATTTT. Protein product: CASSEGGGATDTQYF.

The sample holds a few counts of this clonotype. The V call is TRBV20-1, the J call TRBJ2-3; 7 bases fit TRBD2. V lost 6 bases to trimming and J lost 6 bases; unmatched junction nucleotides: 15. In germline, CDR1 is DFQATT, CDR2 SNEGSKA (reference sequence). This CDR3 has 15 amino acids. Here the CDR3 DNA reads TGCAGTGCCCGATCGGCACTAGCGTCCCCGGATACGCAGTATTTT. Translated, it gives CSARSALASPDTQYF.